These 20 T cell receptor beta chains were all obtained from the same sample, sequenced in a study of Ad26.COV2.S vaccination and SARS-CoV-2 variants. Produced via immunoSEQ multiplex PCR; TCRdb's table is partial and in-frame only. The sample includes roughly 450,000 clones, 80% to 95% seen only once; the top ten take 9.5% to 15%. As to treatment: roughly 18 received Ad26.COV2.S at low or high dose, single or two shots; about five received placebo; per-sample allocation not given. Day 63 following the first vaccine or placebo injection was when the samples were taken. The input for sequencing was peripheral blood, taken in a trial of Ad26.COV2.S vaccine versus placebo. The source of these receptors is a person aged 18 to 65 who received the Ad26.COV2.S COVID-19 vaccine or a placebo.

The chain is built from TRBV18 and TRBJ2-5; TRBD1 might be the D (6 bases). This CDR3 has 17 amino acids. Germline lookup yields CDR1 KGHSH and CDR2 LQKENI. Trimming cost V 3 bases and J 2 bases, with 19 bases left between them. CDR3 in DNA: TGTGCCAGCTCACCCAACAGTAAGACGACAGGTCAAGAGACCCAGTACTTC. This codes for CASSPNSKTTGQETQYF.

The chain has TRBV6-2 or TRBV6-3 and TRBJ2-3, with 8 bases aligning to TRBD1. Per the germline V gene, CDR1 is MNHEY and CDR2 is SVGEGT. V dropped 6 bases and J dropped 4; count of bases not matched to a gene: 15. CDR3 length equals 17 residues. CDR3 sequence reads: CASSPGVETGAADTQYF. The CDR3, as DNA: TGTGCCAGCAGCCCTGGTGTGGAGACAGGGGCGGCAGATACGCAGTATTTT.

The DNA for the CDR3 is TGTGCCAGCAGTTACTCGGCCGGCCCTCCACATGGCTACACCTTC. This gives the protein CASSYSAGPPHGYTF. V gene TRBV6-5 combines with J gene TRBJ1-2, with unresolved D. The CDR3 covers 15 residues. Trimming removed 0 bases from V and 6 bases from J, with 14 bases in between. Germline CDR1 and CDR2: MNHEY and SVGAGI.

J is TRBJ1-2 and V is TRBV6-4; no reliable D call. The CDR3 runs to 13 residues. Germline lookup yields CDR1 MRHNA and CDR2 SNTAGT. The ends were cut back, 2 bases at V and 8 bases at J, with 12 bases in the middle. The CDR3 DNA sequence: TGTGCCAGCAGTGACGGGTCGACGAGGGGCTACACCTTC. Protein sequence: CASSDGSTRGYTF.

The chain joins TRBV30 to TRBJ1-3; D unclear. Trimming took off 3 bases at V and 0 bases at J, with 3 bases between the two ends. Germline lookup yields CDR1 GTSNPN and CDR2 SVGIG (reference sequence). The CDR3 is 12 amino acids. The CDR3 coding sequence is TGTGCCTGGAGCCTCTCTGGAAACACCATATATTTT. It codes for CAWSLSGNTIYF.

This rearrangement joins TRBV19 to TRBJ1-2; 8 bases map to TRBD1. The CDR3 totals 17 residues. V lost 3 bases and J lost 0; bases outside the gene matches: 9. Per the germline V gene, CDR1 is LNHDA and CDR2 is SQIVND (reference sequence). CDR3 DNA sequence: TGTGCCAGTAGTATCTCCAGGGGGCAGACCTCTAACTATGGCTACACCTTC. This encodes CASSISRGQTSNYGYTF.

The chain employs TRBV18 and TRBJ2-6; 7 nucleotides match TRBD2. Unmatched junction bases numbered 12, after V lost 0 bases and J lost 4 bases. Germline CDR1 is KGHSH and CDR2 is LQKENI. This CDR3 is built from 19 residues. CDR3 protein: CASSPPPSGLYSGANVLTF. CDR3 in DNA: TGTGCCAGCTCACCACCACCTAGCGGCTTATACTCCGGGGCCAACGTCCTGACTTTC.

This clone was picked up one time. The genes are TRBV6-1 and TRBJ2-7, with no clear D. The germline V gene encodes CDR1 MNHNS and CDR2 SASEGT. The CDR3 loop spans 13 amino acids. V dropped 5 bases and J dropped 1 base, with 9 bases sitting between them. The CDR3 DNA sequence: TGTGCCAGCAGTACCGATCTTTCCTACGAGCAGTACTTC. Protein product: CASSTDLSYEQYF.

V usage is TRBV5-4 and J usage is TRBJ2-7; 8 nucleotides match TRBD1. J lost 2 bases, V lost 0 bases, and 7 bases had no gene match. This CDR3 has 16 residues. Germline assignment: CDR1 SGHNT and CDR2 YYREEE (reference sequence). In DNA, the CDR3 is TGTGCCAGCAGCTTGGTACGGGGGACAGGTGCCTACGAGCAGTACTTC. It codes for CASSLVRGTGAYEQYF.

The chain links TRBV5-1 to TRBJ1-3; 7 bases are a match to TRBD1. The germline CDR1 and CDR2 sequences are SGHRS and YFSETQ. Trimming removed 1 base from V and 4 bases from J; junction bases left unmatched: 2. This CDR3 has 14 residues. CDR3 DNA: TGCGCCAGCAGCTTGACAGGGGACGGAAACACCATATATTTT. Its translation: CASSLTGDGNTIYF. Combining the CDR3 with reference TRBV5-1 and TRBJ1-3 gives the whole variable domain KAGVTQTPRYLIKTRGQQVTLSCSPISGHRSVSWYQQTPGQGLQFLFEYFSETQRNKGNFPGRFSGRQFSNSRSEMNVSTLELGDSALYLCASSLTGDGNTIYFGEGSWLTVV.

This chain joins TRBV27 and TRBJ1-5; TRBD1 agrees at 8 bases. The J segment lost 5 bases and the V segment lost 6 bases, leaving 9 bases of the junction unmatched. From germline, CDR1 is MNHEY and CDR2 SMNVEV (reference sequence). CDR3 length equals 15 residues. For the CDR3, the DNA is TGTGCCAGCAGACAAGACAGGGGTTTAGATCAGCCCCAGCATTTT. Translation gives CASRQDRGLDQPQHF.

The chain links TRBV4-1 to TRBJ1-2, with a possible D match to TRBD1 (5 bases). The CDR3 spans 16 residues. V was pared by 3 bases and J by 0 bases, with 14 bases between. The germline V gene encodes CDR1 MGHRA and CDR2 YSYEKL. The CDR3, as DNA: TGCGCCAGCAGCCAGGATACGACAGAAACTAACTATGGCTACACCTTC. It codes for CASSQDTTETNYGYTF.

This clone was observed a handful of times. The chain links TRBV19 to TRBJ1-5; 7 bases line up with TRBD1. J was trimmed by 3 bases and V by 6 bases; bases with no gene match: 5. The CDR3 spans 14 residues. Per germline, CDR1 LNHDA and CDR2 SQIVND (reference sequence). In DNA form, the CDR3 reads TGTGCCAGTAGCAGAACAGGGGTCAATCAGCCCCAGCATTTT. Its protein product is CASSRTGVNQPQHF. The variable domain in full, completed from reference TRBV19 and TRBJ1-5, reads DGGITQSPKYLFRKEGQNVTLSCEQNLNHDAMYWYRQDPGQGLRLIYYSQIVNDFQKGDIAEGYSVSREKKESFPLTVTSAQKNPTAFYLCASSRTGVNQPQHFGDGTRLSIL.

This chain uses TRBV3-1 (or the pseudogene TRBV3-2) with TRBJ1-1, with D perhaps matching TRBD1 (5 bases). Germline assignment: CDR1 LGHDT and CDR2 YNNKEL (reference sequence). The CDR3 has 14 residues. V dropped 4 bases and J dropped 5 bases, with 14 bases sitting between them. The CDR3 spells CASSPNAGGTEAFF. DNA for the CDR3: TGTGCCAGCAGCCCTAATGCGGGGGGGACTGAAGCTTTCTTT.

The rearrangement links TRBV6-4 to TRBJ2-1; 9 nucleotides line up with TRBD2. Germline V gene lookup returns CDR1 MRHNA and CDR2 SNTAGT. V shed 3 bases, J shed 6 bases, and the junction held 6 bases outside the gene matches. The CDR3 sequence is 15 residues long. The CDR3 nucleotides read TGTGCCAGCAGTGAAGAGACTAGCGGAACCAATGAGCAGTTCTTC. It codes for CASSEETSGTNEQFF.

V usage is TRBV4-3 and J usage is TRBJ1-4; a possible D gene is TRBD1 (6 bases). Trimming stripped 1 base from V and 11 bases from J, with 14 bases between. Germline CDR1 LGHNA, CDR2 YSLEER. There are 14 residues in the CDR3. The CDR3 spells CASSQVQGFGKLFF. The CDR3 DNA is TGCGCCAGCAGCCAAGTACAGGGTTTTGGCAAACTGTTTTTT.

This chain uses TRBV7-2 with TRBJ2-3; possibly TRBD1 or TRBD2 for D (6 bases each). Germline-derived CDR1 and CDR2 are SGHTA and FQGNSA. This CDR3 is 15 amino acids long. Trimming stripped 1 base from V and 1 base from J, with 9 bases between. In nucleotides, the CDR3 is TGTGCCAGCAGCTTAGAAGGGGGGCGCACAGATACGCAGTATTTT. This encodes CASSLEGGRTDTQYF.

The CDR3 region is CASSIVLASSTDTQYF. The CDR3 nucleotides are TGTGCCAGTAGTATAGTCCTAGCTAGTAGCACAGATACGCAGTATTTT. This chain links TRBV19 with TRBJ2-3; maybe TRBD2 (5 bases). The CDR3 loop spans 16 amino acids. V lost 1 base, J lost 0 bases, and 11 bases lay in between. CDR1 and CDR2 from the germline V gene are LNHDA and SQIVND (reference sequence).

The J gene is TRBJ2-7, the V gene TRBV3-1 (or the pseudogene TRBV3-2); 14 positions agree with TRBD2. Germline V gives CDR1 LGHDT, CDR2 YNNKEL (reference sequence). The length of the CDR3 is 19 residues. Trimming cost V 2 bases and J 2 bases; bases outside gene matches: 11. Here the CDR3 DNA reads TGTGCCAGCAGCCAACCGGGACTAGCGGGAGAATCTGGAGCCTACGAGCAGTACTTC. This encodes CASSQPGLAGESGAYEQYF.

The rearrangement joins TRBV7-2 to TRBJ2-1; the match to TRBD2 covers 16 bases. J was trimmed by 7 bases and V by 5 bases; bases with no gene match: 5. This CDR3 region has 16 residues. Germline values: CDR1 SGHTA, CDR2 FQGNSA. CDR3 DNA sequence: TGTGCCAGCAGCACGGGACTAGCGGGAGGGCCTAATGAGCAGTTCTTC. Protein product: CASSTGLAGGPNEQFF.